The 32 T cell receptor beta chains presented below share a single source sample, sequenced in a study of cytomegalovirus exposure and HLA in healthy donors. Researchers ran the PCR with 60 Vbeta and 13 Jbeta primers. Produced via immunoSEQ multiplex PCR; TCRdb's table is partial and in-frame only. In the table there are 180,000 or so clones, around 80% of which are singletons. Sample: PBMCs. These receptors all come from a girl under 18 in good health and CMV-seropositive.

This clone was observed a few times. This sequence joins TRBV10-2 and TRBJ2-7; a possible D gene is TRBD2 (6 bases). This CDR3 comprises 15 residues. The germline V gene has CDR1 WSHSY and CDR2 SAAADI. Between the trimmed V and J ends, which lost 10 bases and 0 bases, there was a span of 19 bases. CDR3 in amino acids: CATLPKVGSSYEQYF. The CDR3 nucleotides are TGCGCCACCCTTCCGAAAGTCGGGAGCTCCTACGAGCAGTACTTC.

The rearrangement uses TRBV7-9 and TRBJ2-7; the match to TRBD1 covers 9 bases. The CDR3 extends over 18 amino acids. The ends lost 4 bases at V and 3 bases at J; junction bases unmatched: 16. Germline V gene sequence: CDR1 SEHNR, CDR2 FQNEAQ (reference sequence). CDR3 sequence (DNA): TGTGCCAGCAGCTCCGAAACCACAGGGGGCGTACTCCTCTACGAGCAGTACTTC. Translating it yields CASSSETTGGVLLYEQYF.

In this sample, this clone turned up a few times. CDR3 region: CASSSSGYEQYF. CDR3 nucleotide sequence: TGTGCCAGCAGCTCCTCAGGGTACGAGCAGTACTTC. The chain is built from TRBV5-6 and TRBJ2-5, with TRBD1 as a possible D gene (5 bases). The J call may be wrong; the DNA end is better matched by TRBJ2-7. This CDR3 is 12 amino acids long. The germline gives CDR1 SGHDT, CDR2 YYEEEE.

This sequence joins TRBV10-3 and TRBJ1-2; 7 positions match TRBD1. Per the germline V gene, CDR1 is ENHRY and CDR2 is SYGVKD. The CDR3 runs to 16 residues. The junction had 16 bases not matched to a gene; V was cut back by 7 bases and J by 5 bases. The CDR3 DNA reads as TGTGCCATCACCGAAACCGAGGGACAGCGTTCATATGGCTACACCTTC. Protein sequence: CAITETEGQRSYGYTF.

The chain joins TRBV7-2 to TRBJ1-2; 7 nucleotides match TRBD1. The germline V gene encodes CDR1 SGHTA and CDR2 FQGNSA. V was clipped by 1 base and J by 8 bases; unmatched bases: 4. The CDR3 is made up of 13 amino acids. The CDR3 here is CASSLEAGGGYTF. The CDR3 DNA sequence: TGTGCCAGCAGCTTAGAGGCAGGGGGGGGCTACACCTTC.

This clone was found a few times. The chain couples TRBV5-1 to TRBJ1-2, with D unclear. Germline V gene sequence: CDR1 SGHRS, CDR2 YFSETQ. The CDR3 has 14 amino acids. V was trimmed by 0 bases and J by 5 bases, leaving 11 bases between them. The DNA of the CDR3 is TGCGCCAGCAGCTTGGCCACGGGGAGGTATGGCTACACCTTC. Protein sequence: CASSLATGRYGYTF.

J is TRBJ1-5 and V is TRBV6-1, with D perhaps matching TRBD1 (6 bases). The V and J ends lost 2 bases and 6 bases respectively, with 11 bases between them. Germline V gene sequence: CDR1 MNHNS, CDR2 SASEGT. This CDR3 is built from 14 residues. CDR3 coding DNA: TGTGCCAGCAGTGAACGAGGGGGGGGTCAGCCCCAGCATTTT. It encodes CASSERGGGQPQHF.

V and J are TRBV2 and TRBJ2-7; 11 nucleotides line up with TRBD2. The CDR3 contains 14 residues. The junction had 1 base not matched to a gene; V was cut back by 3 bases and J by 3 bases. Germline CDR1 reads SNHLY; CDR2 reads FYNNEI. CDR3 sequence reads: CASSDGLAGYEQYF. CDR3 bases: TGTGCCAGCAGTGACGGACTAGCGGGCTACGAGCAGTACTTC.

This clone was observed a handful of times. The rearrangement joins TRBV2 to TRBJ1-2; possibly TRBD1 for D (5 bases). The germline V and J ends were trimmed by 8 bases and 4 bases, with 17 bases remaining between them. The CDR3 length is 14 residues. Germline V lookup: CDR1 SNHLY, CDR2 FYNNEI. The chain's CDR3 is CASAGVQGLYGYTF. The CDR3 coding sequence is TGTGCCAGCGCGGGGGTGCAGGGCCTCTATGGCTACACCTTC.

The chain employs TRBV6-5 and TRBJ1-1; D remains unclear. Per germline, CDR1 MNHEY and CDR2 SVGAGI. This CDR3 is built from 15 residues. Trimming cost V 2 bases and J 0 bases, with 10 bases left between them. CDR3 residues: CASSYGVNMNTEAFF. For the CDR3, the DNA is TGTGCCAGCAGTTACGGAGTAAATATGAACACTGAAGCTTTCTTT.

The rearrangement links TRBV2 to TRBJ2-2, with D possibly being TRBD2 (6 bases). Germline V gives CDR1 SNHLY, CDR2 FYNNEI. This CDR3 has 16 residues. V dropped 5 bases and J dropped 2 bases, with 15 bases sitting between them. CDR3 loop: CASSREGGVNTGELFF. CDR3 bases: TGTGCCAGCAGTAGAGAGGGCGGGGTAAACACCGGGGAGCTGTTTTTT.

This clone has more than one count but fewer than ten. V usage is TRBV25-1 and J usage is TRBJ2-7, with 7 positions matching TRBD1. CDR3 length equals 16 residues. Per germline, CDR1 MGHDK and CDR2 SYGVNS. Trimming cost V 5 bases and J 1 base; bases outside gene matches: 11. The CDR3 DNA is TGTGCCAGCAGTCCTTACCGGGACAGCCAATCCTACGAGCAGTACTTC. Its protein is CASSPYRDSQSYEQYF.

CDR3 residues: CASSGPKREARYNEQFF. CDR3 coding DNA: TGTGCCAGCAGCGGCCCAAAGCGGGAGGCGAGGTACAATGAGCAGTTCTTC. The chain has TRBV5-6 and TRBJ2-1; 9 bases line up with TRBD2. Looked up from germline, CDR1 is SGHDT and CDR2 is YYEEEE. CDR3 length equals 17 residues. The ends lost 4 bases at V and 4 bases at J; junction bases unmatched: 12.

V is TRBV2 and J is TRBJ2-5; D is perhaps TRBD2 (6 bases). V gave up 4 bases and J gave up 5 bases, with 14 bases separating them. CDR1 SNHLY and CDR2 FYNNEI come from the germline V gene. This CDR3 comprises 14 residues. The chain's CDR3 is CASSAGVRVETQYF. As DNA, the CDR3 is TGTGCCAGCAGTGCGGGGGTACGTGTGGAGACCCAGTACTTC. The full variable domain, completed using reference TRBV2 and TRBJ2-5, is EPEVTQTPSHQVTQMGQEVILRCVPISNHLYFYWYRQILGQKVEFLVSFYNNEISEKSEIFDDQFSVERPDGSNFTLKIRSTKLEDSAMYFCASSAGVRVETQYFGPGTRLLVL.

The chain carries TRBV7-2 and TRBJ1-1, with D possibly matching TRBD1 (5 bases). The germline V gene has CDR1 SGHTA and CDR2 FQGNSA. Trimming pared 4 bases from V and 4 bases from J, leaving 13 bases between. CDR3 size: 14 residues. The CDR3 sequence is CASSWTLGFTEAFF. The CDR3 nucleotides are TGTGCCAGCAGCTGGACACTCGGCTTCACTGAAGCTTTCTTT.

CDR3 sequence reads: CASSYSDRINYGYTF. The CDR3 DNA follows: TGTGCCAGCAGTTACTCGGACAGAATCAACTATGGCTACACCTTC. This chain joins TRBV6-6 and TRBJ1-2; D perhaps matches TRBD1 (6 bases). This CDR3 has 15 amino acids. Germline V CDR1 and CDR2: MNHNY, SVGAGI (reference sequence). The V gene lost 0 bases and the J gene lost 2 bases, with 10 bases spanning the gap.

V gene TRBV4-1 combines with J gene TRBJ2-3; weak D call: TRBD1 (6 bases). The CDR3 is made up of 15 amino acids. Per germline, CDR1 MGHRA and CDR2 YSYEKL. V gave up 4 bases and J gave up 1 base, with 12 bases separating them. The CDR3: CASSLVGHRTDTQYF. As DNA, the CDR3 is TGCGCCAGCAGCCTCGTGGGACACCGCACAGATACGCAGTATTTT.

The chain is built from TRBV9 and TRBJ2-3; D is possibly TRBD1 (6 bases). The CDR3 consists of 14 residues. Germline CDR1 and CDR2: SGDLS and YYNGEE. V lost 3 bases to trimming and J lost 0 bases, with 8 bases between them. The CDR3 is CASSGTVSTDTQYF. Written as DNA, the CDR3 is TGTGCCAGCAGCGGGACAGTGAGCACAGATACGCAGTATTTT.

CDR3 nucleotides: TGTGCCAGCAGCCCCCCAGGGGGGTTTCGCAATCAGCCCCAGCATTTT. This translates into CASSPPGGFRNQPQHF. The chain couples TRBV7-6 to TRBJ1-5, with 7 bases that match TRBD1. This CDR3 has 16 amino acids. Germline CDR1 SGHVS, CDR2 FNYEAQ. J lost 2 bases, V lost 5 bases, and 9 bases had no gene match.

This clone occurred once. The V call is TRBV5-4, the J call TRBJ2-3; 9 bases are shared with TRBD2. Germline values: CDR1 SGHNT, CDR2 YYREEE (reference sequence). V gave up 2 bases and J gave up 0 bases; unmatched junction bases: 7. The CDR3 spans 17 residues. CDR3 loop: CASSFGLAGSSTDTQYF. The CDR3 bases are TGTGCCAGCAGCTTTGGGCTAGCGGGAAGTAGCACAGATACGCAGTATTTT.

The chain joins TRBV10-2 to TRBJ1-2; D is ambiguous. Germline CDR1 WSHSY, CDR2 SAAADI. Trimming took 3 bases from V and 8 from J, leaving 16 bases between them. The CDR3 spans 14 residues. CDR3 loop: CASSEYMQAGGYTF. CDR3 nucleotide sequence: TGCGCCAGCAGTGAATATATGCAGGCGGGAGGCTACACCTTC.

This clone showed up just once. The chain is built from TRBV9 and TRBJ1-2; 11 bases are shared with TRBD1. The J segment lost 5 bases and the V segment lost 4 bases, leaving 13 bases of the junction unmatched. This CDR3 has 17 residues. In germline, CDR1 is SGDLS, CDR2 YYNGEE. CDR3: CASSPRAGQGALYGYTF. The CDR3 coding sequence is TGTGCCAGCAGCCCCCGTGCAGGACAGGGGGCACTTTATGGCTACACCTTC.

This chain uses TRBV5-6 with TRBJ2-1; 10 bases match TRBD2. Trimming cost V 4 bases and J 1 base; bases outside gene matches: 2. The CDR3 has 15 amino acids. CDR1 and CDR2 from the germline V gene are SGHDT and YYEEEE. The CDR3 is CASSEAGGSYNEQFF. For the CDR3, the DNA is TGTGCCAGCAGCGAAGCGGGAGGGTCCTACAATGAGCAGTTCTTC.

This clone was detected once. This rearrangement joins TRBV15 to TRBJ1-1; TRBD1 matches at 11 bases. Losses at the gene ends were 4 bases for V and 3 bases for J; bases not matched to a gene: 4. This CDR3 has 15 residues. In germline, CDR1 is LNHNV, CDR2 YYDKDF (reference sequence). Here the CDR3 reads CATSIGTGGHTEAFF. As DNA, the CDR3 is TGTGCCACCAGCATAGGGACAGGGGGGCACACTGAAGCTTTCTTT. Based on the CDR3 plus reference TRBV15 and TRBJ1-1, the full variable domain is DAMVIQNPRYQVTQFGKPVTLSCSQTLNHNVMYWYQQKSSQAPKLLFHYYDKDFNNEADTPDNFQSRRPNTSFCFLDIRSPGLGDTAMYLCATSIGTGGHTEAFFGQGTRLTVV.

The chain is built from TRBV18 and TRBJ2-6; TRBD2 might be the D (6 bases). The CDR3 has 18 residues. CDR1 is KGHSH, CDR2 LQKENI, per germline. V lost 6 bases to trimming and J lost 0 bases, with 18 bases between them. The CDR3 sequence: CASSPPGATVSGANVLTF. In nucleotides, the CDR3 is TGTGCCAGCTCGCCCCCGGGAGCAACCGTCTCTGGGGCCAACGTCCTGACTTTC. The full variable domain, completed using reference TRBV18 and TRBJ2-6, is NAGVMQNPRHLVRRRGQEARLRCSPMKGHSHVYWYRQLPEEGLKFMVYLQKENIIDESGMPKERFSAEFPKEGPSILRIQQVVRGDSAAYFCASSPPGATVSGANVLTFGAGSRLTVL.

The chain's CDR3 is CASSPDYAGAYEQYF. The CDR3 DNA reads as TGTGCCAGCAGTCCCGACTACGCCGGCGCCTACGAGCAGTACTTC. The rearrangement uses TRBV6-5 and TRBJ2-7; D is possibly TRBD2 (5 bases). Germline CDR1 MNHEY, CDR2 SVGAGI. The V and J ends lost 5 bases and 2 bases respectively, with 16 bases between them. The CDR3 length is 15 residues.

This chain uses TRBV5-1 with TRBJ2-2; 11 nucleotides match TRBD2. The CDR3 has 16 residues. The germline V gene encodes CDR1 SGHRS and CDR2 YFSETQ. After removal of 3 bases from V and 4 bases from J, the junction contained 5 bases not matched to a gene. This CDR3 is CASSSTGTSGTGELFF. DNA of the CDR3: TGCGCCAGCAGCTCAACCGGGACTAGCGGCACCGGGGAGCTGTTTTTT.

The rearrangement uses TRBV5-1 and TRBJ2-1, with D perhaps TRBD2 (6 bases). Germline V gene sequence: CDR1 SGHRS, CDR2 YFSETQ. With 4 bases removed from V and 3 bases from J, the gap between germline ends came to 14 bases. The CDR3 runs 15 residues. CDR3: CASSTGVPLYNEQFF. The CDR3 DNA reads TGCGCCAGCAGCACGGGGGTACCCCTCTACAATGAGCAGTTCTTC.

The V gene is TRBV5-4, the J gene TRBJ1-2, with TRBD1 matching 12 bases. J was trimmed by 9 bases and V by 4 bases; bases with no gene match: 7. Germline-derived CDR1 and CDR2 are SGHNT and YYREEE (reference sequence). This CDR3 has 14 residues. CDR3 DNA: TGTGCCAGCAGCGTGCCGGGACAGGGGGCGAGCTACACCTTC. Amino acid sequence: CASSVPGQGASYTF.

This chain connects TRBV27 to TRBJ2-3, with 8 bases fitting TRBD2. Germline V gives CDR1 MNHEY, CDR2 SMNVEV (reference sequence). This CDR3 contains 15 residues. The ends lost 3 bases at V and 1 base at J; junction bases unmatched: 3. CDR3 DNA: TGTGCCAGCAGTTTCATAGCGGGACGCACAGATACGCAGTATTTT. Translating gives CASSFIAGRTDTQYF.

This chain connects TRBV7-6 to TRBJ2-3, with D perhaps TRBD2 (7 bases). V shed 7 bases and J shed 4 bases, with 12 bases lying between them. The germline V gene encodes CDR1 SGHVS and CDR2 FNYEAQ. The CDR3 sequence is 13 residues long. CDR3 nucleotides: TGTGCCAGCAAAGGGGGGGCGGCAGATACGCAGTATTTT. This codes for CASKGGAADTQYF.

The rearrangement uses TRBV5-1 and TRBJ2-1; 9 positions agree with TRBD2. Germline assignment: CDR1 SGHRS and CDR2 YFSETQ. This CDR3 region has 14 residues. The V segment lost 4 bases and the J segment 4 bases; nucleotides outside the gene matches: 3. In nucleotides, the CDR3 is TGCGCCAGCAGCGGAGCGGGAGGTTACAATGAGCAGTTCTTC. This gives the protein CASSGAGGYNEQFF.